This TCR beta chain was identified during a study of regulatory T cells in long-lasting Graves disease. Time point denoted: newly diagnosed GD, antithyroid drugs for less than 3 months. Extracted RNA from PBMCs served as the source of the TCR library. Those enrolled as patients came out of an endocrinology department in Xi'an, China. Germline V CDR1 and CDR2: SSHAT, FNYEAQ (reference sequence). The CDR3 has 13 amino acids. This clonotype was seen at least ten times. Its antigen remains unidentified. A read error may account for a junction end that differs from germline. Study-level findings and limits: The persistent group shared 2,500 to 3,000 public clonotypes, more than the approximately 970 shared by new patients.

Building of the TCR beta libraries involved iRepertoire HTBI primers and Arm-PCR of CDR3 regions. TCRdb re-analysed the multiplex PCR reads in MiXCR, keeping a single row per CDR3 protein. The sample holds about 200,000 distinct CDR3 sequences, 15% to 20% seen once. This sample was shared with a second study, whose subject was T cells in Graves' hyperthyroidism and ophthalmopathy. From that paper: The TCR CDR3 was amplified in a first-round RT-PCR using the HTBI primer set.

The chain employs TRBV7-7 and TRBJ2-2; weak D call: TRBD2 (5 bases). The sample consisted of peripheral blood mononuclear cells (PBMCs), taken at new diagnosis, from a patient treated with antithyroid drugs. The source is a woman in her twenties or thirties with Graves disease. The CDR3 sequence: CASSLVAGGELFF. The CDR3 DNA reads TGTGCTAGCAGCTTAGTCGCGGGCGGGGAGCTGTTTTTT.